This T cell receptor beta chain was documented in a study of OX40 agonist ivuxolimab in advanced cancers. General notes on the study: Ivuxolimab was an agonistic, fully human IgG2 monoclonal antibody directed against OX40 (CD134), a costimulatory receptor. Of the roughly 51 patients in dose escalation, about 20 had hepatocellular carcinoma, some 15 had melanoma, 9 had renal cell carcinoma and 9 had head and neck cancer. The paper describes the monotherapy dose-escalation part (N of about 54 patients) of the phase I trial of ivuxolimab. Intravenous ivuxolimab was administered to patients every 2 weeks at six dose levels: 0.01, 0.1, 0.3, 1.5, 3 and 10 mg/kg. Peripheral TCRbeta sequencing aimed to test whether ivuxolimab altered TCR sequence diversity and caused clonal T-cell expansion. Three dose-escalation patients achieved partial responses, one with hepatocellular carcinoma and two with cutaneous melanoma. The dose-escalation cohort was approximately 83% male with a mean age of approximately 60 years, ranging from roughly 20 to 80. Patients were allowed to have had prior anti-PD-1, anti-PD-L1 or anti-CTLA-4 therapy, and approximately 43% of the dose-escalation patients had previously received checkpoint inhibitors.

Study-wide findings and limitations: At doses of 0.1 to 3.0 mg/kg, clonal expansion of both CD4+ and CD8+ T cells in blood was seen between baseline and week 6. After ivuxolimab, CD8+ T cells had more expanded clones than CD4+ T cells on average. The antigen specificity of the peripheral T cells that underwent clonal expansion was not determined. Partial responders in the 0.1-3.0 mg/kg groups had among the lowest normalized peripheral clonal expansion, especially among CD8+ T cells. Low levels of normalized T-cell clonal expansion were also shown by some nonresponding patients.

On this clone: The antigen it recognizes is unknown. It has no much larger one-base neighbor in the sample; base qualities were not kept.

Genomic DNA was extracted from sorted cells for sequencing of the TCRbeta CDR3 region. The immunoSEQ Assay was used to sequence the TCRbeta CDR3 regions. TCRdb provides this immuneACCESS table in a form limited to in-frame rearrangements. Some clones are lacking; in checked studies, under half of them reflect an unresolved V gene, and why the rest are absent is not known. This sample gives roughly 72,000 clones in total; around 94% of them show up just once. Around 14% of the sample is held by the ten biggest clonotypes. Based on the germline V gene (reference sequence), the CDR1 and CDR2 sequences are PRHDT and FYEKMQ. The CDR3 starts with the cysteine, ends with the phenylalanine, and has 14 residues. The DNA shown is the 42-base CDR3, in frame from base 1. Relative to germline, V is 4 bases shorter and J is 9 bases shorter, with 16 bases between their ends. Patients with autoimmune disease history or receiving systemic immunosuppression were excluded from the trial. Peripheral blood for TCR sequencing was collected from all dose cohorts at baseline, on cycle 4 day 1, and on cycle 7 day 1. The samples were drawn from a first-in-human, open-label, multicenter phase I dose-escalation trial of ivuxolimab. Adults with locally advanced or metastatic melanoma, renal cell, hepatocellular, or head and neck squamous cell carcinoma were enrolled in the trial. Before TCR sequencing, CD4+ T cells and CD8+ T cells from peripheral blood were sorted into separate populations.

The source material was CD4+ or CD8+ T cells sorted from blood, sampled in a trial of the OX40 agonist ivuxolimab. The chain uses TRBV13 and TRBJ2-1, with TRBD2 tentatively as D gene (6 bases match). This clonotype was sampled from an adult with an advanced solid tumor such as melanoma, head and neck, liver or kidney cancer. CDR3 region: CASSSPTRGGEQFF. The bases are TGTGCCAGCAGCTCCCCGACGAGGGGAGGTGAGCAGTTCTTC.